This section outlines one T cell receptor (beta chain) sequence together with its context. The antigen is unknown. Within the sample, other DNA sequences also encode this same CDR3. CDR1 SQVTM and CDR2 ANQGSEA come from the germline V gene. The CDR3 length is 12 residues. The V and J ends lost 7 bases and 1 base respectively, with 10 bases between them. Each of the donors was a healthy adult who was HIV-negative and had not had a recent acute infection or vaccination. This entry comes from a study of shared clonotypes between healthy human individuals. The study's findings and limits: It was the few donors that limited the genetic and exposure-history diversity represented.

Genomic DNA belonging to each subset was distributed in equal measure over several immunoSEQ plates. The data were produced by immunoSEQ multiplex PCR, yet TCRdb's version contains in-frame clones alone and is incomplete. The data contain under 600,000 clones, around 80% of them singletons. The V and J genes are TRBV29-1 and TRBJ1-1, with a tentative D call TRBD1 (6 bases). Sequencing input: PBMCs. This TCR was recovered from a woman between 40 and 50 years old in good health. Some clones in this sample may be carry-over from other donors' samples. Written as DNA, the CDR3 is TGCAGCGCTGGACAGAGGAACACTGAAGCTTTCTTT. Translated, it gives CSAGQRNTEAFF.